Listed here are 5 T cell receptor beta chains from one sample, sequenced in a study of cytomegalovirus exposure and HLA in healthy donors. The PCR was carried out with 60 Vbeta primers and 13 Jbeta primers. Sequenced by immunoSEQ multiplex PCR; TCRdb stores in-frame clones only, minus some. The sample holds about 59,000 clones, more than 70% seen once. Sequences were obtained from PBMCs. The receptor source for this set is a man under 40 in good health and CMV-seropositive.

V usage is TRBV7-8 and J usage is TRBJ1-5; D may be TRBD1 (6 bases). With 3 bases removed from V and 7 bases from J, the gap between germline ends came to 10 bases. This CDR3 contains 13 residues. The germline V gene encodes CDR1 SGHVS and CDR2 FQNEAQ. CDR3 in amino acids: CASSFHQGQPQHF. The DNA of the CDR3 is TGTGCCAGCAGCTTCCACCAGGGGCAGCCCCAGCATTTT.

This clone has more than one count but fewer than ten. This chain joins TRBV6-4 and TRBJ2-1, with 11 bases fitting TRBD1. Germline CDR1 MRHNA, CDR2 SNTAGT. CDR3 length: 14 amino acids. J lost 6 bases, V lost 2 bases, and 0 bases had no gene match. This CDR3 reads CASSDGTGGNEQFF. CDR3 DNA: TGTGCCAGCAGTGACGGGACAGGGGGCAATGAGCAGTTCTTC.

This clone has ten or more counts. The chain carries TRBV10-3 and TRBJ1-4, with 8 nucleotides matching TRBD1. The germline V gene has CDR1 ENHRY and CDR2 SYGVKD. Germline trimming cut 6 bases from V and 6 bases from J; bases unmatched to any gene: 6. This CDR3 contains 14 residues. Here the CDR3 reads CAIRDRDGDEKLFF. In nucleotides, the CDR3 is TGTGCCATCAGGGACAGGGACGGGGATGAAAAACTGTTTTTT.

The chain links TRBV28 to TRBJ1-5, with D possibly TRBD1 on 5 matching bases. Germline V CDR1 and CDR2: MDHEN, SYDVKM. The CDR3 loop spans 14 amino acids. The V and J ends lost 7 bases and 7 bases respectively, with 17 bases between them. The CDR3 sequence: CASTRPAGLQPQHF. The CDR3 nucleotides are TGTGCCAGCACCCGACCCGCAGGGTTGCAGCCCCAGCATTTT. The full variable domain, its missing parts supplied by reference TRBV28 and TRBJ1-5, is DVKVTQSSRYLVKRTGEKVFLECVQDMDHENMFWYRQDPGLGLRLIYFSYDVKMKEKGDIPEGYSVSREKKERFSLILESASTNQTSMYLCASTRPAGLQPQHFGDGTRLSIL.

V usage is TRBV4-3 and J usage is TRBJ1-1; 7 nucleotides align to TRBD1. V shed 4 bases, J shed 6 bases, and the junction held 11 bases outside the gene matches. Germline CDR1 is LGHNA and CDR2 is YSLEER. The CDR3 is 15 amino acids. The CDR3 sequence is CASSRQFDRAAEAFF. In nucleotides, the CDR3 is TGCGCCAGCAGCCGGCAATTCGACAGGGCTGCTGAAGCTTTCTTT.